One and the same sample provided the 26 T cell receptor beta chains below, sequenced in a study of metastatic and nonmetastatic thyroid tumors. Thyroid surgery was preceded by no treatment in any patient. Through MiXCR, TCRdb re-clonotyped the PCR reads. Here the sample spans approximately 28,000 clones, roughly 15% being singletons. Sequences were obtained from blood. The receptors were gathered from a male donor with papillary thyroid cancer or a benign thyroid nodule (not recorded which). Some clones in this sample may be carry-over from other donors' samples.

This clone was counted ten times or more. The rearrangement joins TRBV12-3 or TRBV12-4 to TRBJ2-2, with 12 bases identical to TRBD2. Unmatched junction bases numbered 12, after V lost 3 bases and J lost 7 bases. CDR3 size: 18 residues. In nucleotides, the CDR3 is TGTGCCAGCAGTTTTATGCGCCTAGCGGGAGGGCCGGGCGGGGAGCTGTTTTTT. Its translation: CASSFMRLAGGPGGELFF.

This clone is termed medium-sized. V usage is TRBV11-1 and J usage is TRBJ2-7; no definite D call. The CDR3 is made up of 11 amino acids. The germline CDR1 and CDR2 sequences are SGHAT and FQDESV (reference sequence). Trimming stripped 5 bases from V and 4 bases from J, with 6 bases between. CDR3 sequence: CASSPLYEQYF. The CDR3 DNA sequence: TGTGCCAGCAGCCCTTTGTACGAGCAGTACTTC.

This clone was detected many times. The genes are TRBV18 and TRBJ1-2; D remains ambiguous. CDR3 length: 11 amino acids. V was cut by 4 bases and J by 7 bases, with 7 bases left in between. Germline CDR1 and CDR2: KGHSH and LQKENI. CDR3 sequence (DNA): TGTGCCAGCTCACGCGCGAGTGGCTACACCTTC. Translation gives CASSRASGYTF.

This clone has ten or more counts. The chain is built from TRBV5-7 and TRBJ2-1; tentative D call: TRBD1 (6 bases). TRBV5-7 is classed as an ORF, of uncertain function. Trimming stripped 5 bases from V and 9 bases from J, with 15 bases between. The CDR3 loop spans 13 amino acids. As DNA, the CDR3 is TGTGCCAGCAGTTGGACCTCAGGGGTTGAGCAGTTCTTC. Translated: CASSWTSGVEQFF.

This clone was counted many times. Here the CDR3 reads CASSGQTGGRAFF. In nucleotides, the CDR3 is TGTGCCAGCAGCGGCCAAACAGGAGGAAGAGCTTTCTTT. The chain employs TRBV7-6 and TRBJ1-1; a weak D match, TRBD1 (5 bases). The germline CDR1 and CDR2 sequences are SGHVS and FNYEAQ. The V gene lost 5 bases and the J gene lost 10 bases, with 17 bases spanning the gap. The CDR3 loop spans 13 amino acids.

By frequency in the sample, this clone is medium-sized. This sequence joins TRBV6-1 and TRBJ1-1, with TRBD1 as a possible D gene (5 bases). Trimming removed 10 bases from V and 1 base from J, with 13 bases in between. This CDR3 comprises 13 residues. Per germline, CDR1 MNHNS and CDR2 SASEGT. The DNA of the CDR3 is TGTGCCACCAGCAGGGCCGGGAACACTGAAGCTTTCTTT. It is translated as CATSRAGNTEAFF.

By sample fraction, this clone is medium-sized (0.01 to 0.1%). The rearrangement uses TRBV12-3 or TRBV12-4 and TRBJ1-2; D might be TRBD1 (5 bases). Trimming removed 10 bases from V and 6 bases from J, with 18 bases in between. The CDR3 totals 13 residues. The DNA of the CDR3 is TGTGCCACTGGTGGGCAGGGCTTCGATGGCTACACCTTC. This codes for CATGGQGFDGYTF.

Ten or more counts support this clone. The chain has TRBV3-1 and TRBJ2-3, with TRBD1 matching over 8 bases. Germline lookup yields CDR1 LGHDT and CDR2 YNNKEL (reference sequence). The CDR3 covers 14 residues. Losses at the gene ends were 6 bases for V and 8 bases for J; bases not matched to a gene: 10. The CDR3 DNA sequence: TGTGCCAGCAGTCCGGGACAGGTTCAGGGTACGCAGTATTTT. Its protein product is CASSPGQVQGTQYF.

This clone was recorded once. The gene calls are TRBV11-2 and TRBJ1-2, with D perhaps matching TRBD1 (6 bases). This CDR3 region has 14 residues. The germline V gene has CDR1 SGHAT and CDR2 FQNNGV. V was trimmed by 5 bases and J by 7 bases, leaving 17 bases between them. CDR3 coding DNA: TGTGCCAGCAGCGGTGCGGGGGCGGGATCTGGCTACACCTTC. This encodes CASSGAGAGSGYTF.

This clone was recorded many times. A much larger clonotype is one base distant, so this may be a read error. This sequence joins TRBV27 and TRBJ2-7; maybe TRBD2 (6 bases). Per the germline V gene, CDR1 is MNHEY and CDR2 is SMNVEV (reference sequence). CDR3 length: 11 amino acids. V lost 11 bases and J 11 bases, leaving 19 bases between the germline ends. CDR3 sequence reads: CAGGRVGEEYF. CDR3 nucleotide sequence: TGTGCCGGCGGGCGGGTGGGGGAGGAGTACTTC.

This clone was observed a few times. The J gene is TRBJ2-7, the V gene TRBV10-1; TRBD2 agrees at 8 bases. Germline CDR1 reads WNHNN; CDR2 reads SYGVQD (reference sequence). J was trimmed by 1 base and V by 5 bases; bases with no gene match: 10. The length of the CDR3 is 16 residues. The CDR3 region has the DNA TGCGCCAGCAGTAACGGGAGTAGCGGGGCATCCTACGAGCAGTACTTC. It is translated as CASSNGSSGASYEQYF.

This clone was detected ten times or more. The J gene is TRBJ2-5, the V gene TRBV6-1; unclear D gene. The CDR3 spans 11 residues. Trimming took 5 bases from V and 4 from J, leaving 5 bases between them. Germline loops: CDR1 MNHNS, CDR2 SASEGT. CDR3 residues: CASSSLETQYF. CDR3 in DNA: TGTGCCAGCAGTTCCCTAGAGACCCAGTACTTC.

The chain has TRBV6-1 and TRBJ2-7, with TRBD2 identical over 7 bases. V was pared by 6 bases and J by 0 bases, with 8 bases of the junction left unmatched. Germline V gene lookup returns CDR1 MNHNS and CDR2 SASEGT. The CDR3 covers 15 residues. The CDR3 DNA reads as TGTGCCAGCAGCCCCATAGCGGGTAGCTCCTACGAGCAGTACTTC. Residues: CASSPIAGSSYEQYF.

This clone was recorded many times. The V gene is TRBV7-7, the J gene TRBJ2-3; D may match TRBD1 or TRBD2 (6 bases each). This CDR3 has 16 amino acids. The V end was cut by 2 bases, the J end by 0 bases, with 12 bases between. In germline, CDR1 is SSHAT, CDR2 FNYEAQ (reference sequence). CDR3 DNA: TGTGCCAGCAGCTTAAGGGTAGGGGGGAGCACAGATACGCAGTATTTT. This sequence encodes CASSLRVGGSTDTQYF.

This clone was observed a handful of times. The chain links TRBV3-1 to TRBJ1-1; D gene uncertain. Germline CDR1 LGHDT, CDR2 YNNKEL (reference sequence). Trimming removed 1 base from V and 4 bases from J, with 13 bases in between. This CDR3 has 15 residues. CDR3: CASSQGRVVGTEAFF. CDR3 sequence (DNA): TGTGCCAGCAGCCAAGGGCGGGTGGTCGGCACTGAAGCTTTCTTT.

In its sample, this clone was seen many times. The chain couples TRBV18 to TRBJ2-7; no firm D call. Germline loops: CDR1 KGHSH, CDR2 LQKENI. The CDR3 covers 15 residues. V lost 6 bases, J lost 0 bases, and 15 bases lay in between. The CDR3: CASSPTDDGSYEQYF. The CDR3 DNA sequence: TGTGCCAGCTCCCCCACCGACGACGGCTCCTACGAGCAGTACTTC.

This clone was counted many times. The chain is built from TRBV12-3 or TRBV12-4 and TRBJ2-2; no clear D gene. There are 14 residues in the CDR3. Trimming removed 2 bases from V and 4 bases from J, with 8 bases in between. The CDR3 sequence is CASSLRSLTGELFF. The CDR3, as DNA: TGTGCCAGCAGTTTAAGGTCGCTCACCGGGGAGCTGTTTTTT.

This clone has at least ten counts. The rearrangement links TRBV4-2 to TRBJ1-3; 7 positions match TRBD1. The CDR3 has 15 residues. Unmatched junction bases numbered 7, after V lost 4 bases and J lost 4 bases. CDR1 and CDR2 (germline): LGHNA, YNFKEQ. CDR3 region: CASSRPGGEGNTIYF. CDR3 nucleotide sequence: TGTGCCAGCAGCCGCCCAGGGGGAGAAGGAAACACCATATATTTT.

This clone was seen ten or more times. V and J are TRBV29-1 and TRBJ2-5, with 12 bases fitting TRBD1. The CDR3 contains 18 residues. Germline V gene sequence: CDR1 SQVTM, CDR2 ANQGSEA. V trimming: 0 bases; J trimming: 4 bases; junction bases outside the gene matches: 12. CDR3 DNA sequence: TGCAGCGTTGAAGATCTTCAATCCGGGACAGGGGGCGGAGAGACCCAGTACTTC. This translates into CSVEDLQSGTGGGETQYF.

Many counts were recorded for this clone. J is TRBJ1-5 and V is TRBV3-1, with TRBD1 matching over 10 bases. The CDR3 extends over 14 amino acids. J lost 9 bases, V lost 1 base, and 3 bases had no gene match. Per germline, CDR1 LGHDT and CDR2 YNNKEL (reference sequence). The CDR3 here is CASSQGDRGGPQHF. Here the CDR3 DNA reads TGTGCCAGCAGCCAAGGGGACAGGGGTGGGCCCCAGCATTTT.

This clone occurred a few times. Being one base from a much bigger clone, this may be a read error. The chain combines TRBV2 with TRBJ1-5; D not certain. The CDR3 runs to 13 residues. In germline, CDR1 is SNHLY, CDR2 FYNNEI. V gave up 11 bases and J gave up 4 bases, with 15 bases separating them. CDR3 loop: CAARLGLNQPQHF. CDR3 bases: TGTGCCGCTCGATTAGGGCTAAATCAGCCCCAGCATTTT.

This clone occurred many times. The chain combines TRBV9 with TRBJ2-7, with unresolved D. This CDR3 comprises 13 residues. V lost 4 bases and J lost 3, with 11 bases in between. Germline V gene data show CDR1 as SGDLS and CDR2 as YYNGEE. CDR3 sequence: CASSSRTDYEQYF. Written as DNA, the CDR3 is TGTGCCAGCAGCTCCCGGACCGACTACGAGCAGTACTTC.

Notes on this clone: This may be a read error: a much more frequent sequence differs by one nucleotide. The rearrangement uses TRBV4-2 and TRBJ1-2; 12 positions match TRBD1. The CDR3 is made up of 17 amino acids. Per germline, CDR1 LGHNA and CDR2 YNFKEQ. V shed 4 bases, J shed 5 bases, and the junction held 11 bases outside the gene matches. The CDR3 DNA is TGTGCCAGCAGCCCGCCGGGACAGGGGGCCCCTTTGTATGGCTACACCTTC. Its protein is CASSPPGQGAPLYGYTF.

Many counts were recorded for this clone. The V gene is TRBV7-9, the J gene TRBJ2-1; 7 bases are shared with TRBD2. Trimming cost V 6 bases and J 6 bases; bases outside gene matches: 5. The CDR3 is made up of 13 amino acids. The V gene's germline CDR1 is SEHNR and CDR2 FQNEAQ (reference sequence). CDR3 sequence reads: CASRSSGGNEQFF. As DNA, the CDR3 is TGTGCCAGCAGAAGCTCGGGGGGCAATGAGCAGTTCTTC. Based on the CDR3 plus reference TRBV7-9 and TRBJ2-1, the full variable domain is DTGVSQNPRHKITKRGQNVTFRCDPISEHNRLYWYRQTLGQGPEFLTYFQNEAQLEKSRLLSDRFSAERPKGSFSTLEIQRTEQGDSAMYLCASRSSGGNEQFFGPGTRLTVL.

At least ten counts were recorded for this clone. The chain combines TRBV6-1 with TRBJ1-5; the match to TRBD1 covers 7 bases. The CDR3 consists of 13 residues. Germline CDR1 and CDR2: MNHNS and SASEGT. Trimming took 5 bases from V and 5 from J; bases not matched to a gene: 3. In DNA form, the CDR3 reads TGTGCCAGCAGTCTTCAGGGGGATCAGCCCCAGCATTTT. It translates to CASSLQGDQPQHF.

This clone was seen at least ten times. This chain joins TRBV27 and TRBJ2-1; D is perhaps TRBD1 (5 bases). Germline values: CDR1 MNHEY, CDR2 SMNVEV (reference sequence). CDR3 length: 14 residues. The V end lost 5 bases, the J end lost 5 bases, and 13 bases lay between the germline ends. Written as DNA, the CDR3 is TGTGCCAGCAGTCCCTACGACAGTAACAATGAGCAGTTCTTC. Translating it yields CASSPYDSNNEQFF.